Sequencing of this T cell receptor (beta chain) was carried out in a study of Graves' ophthalmopathy and Graves' hyperthyroidism. The authors amplified TCR beta CDR3 regions, and they did so from RNA transcripts for repertoire sequencing. HTBI-primed RT-PCR formed the first round, and a multiplex PCR formed the second. MiXCR, run by TCRdb on the multiplex PCR reads, gives a single entry per CDR3 protein. Of some 240,000 distinct CDR3 sequences in the sample, about 47% are singletons; the top ten hold approximately 44%. This TCR was sampled from an adult man with Graves' ophthalmopathy. The sample comprised peripheral blood.

In DNA form, the CDR3 reads TGTGCCAGCAGCCTACGGGGGGCCCCAAGGACTGAAGCTTTCTTT. It encodes CASSLRGAPRTEAFF. This sequence joins TRBV12-3 or TRBV12-4 and TRBJ1-1, with D maybe TRBD1 (6 bases). This CDR3 spans 15 amino acids. V was clipped by 6 bases and J by 5 bases, with 19 bases between them.